This section outlines one TCR beta chain sequence together with its context. The antigen is undetermined. Sequencing was performed with immunoSEQ multiplex PCR; in TCRdb, only in-frame clones are kept and a portion is missing. The table lists 100,000 to 150,000 clones, about 89% of them singletons, with 1.5% to 2.5% in the top ten. Germline V gene lookup returns CDR1 SGHDT and CDR2 YYEEEE. J lost 3 bases, V lost 0 bases, and 8 bases had no gene match. The CDR3 totals 16 residues. This record comes from a study of cytomegalovirus exposure and HLA in healthy donors. General observations from the study: Overall, approximately 150 TCR beta chains were annotated as cytomegalovirus-associated.

The sequenced sample consisted of PBMCs. The chain has TRBV5-6 and TRBJ1-2, with 7 bases identical to TRBD1. The TCR originated in a woman between 18 and 30 years old in good health and CMV-seronegative. CDR3 sequence reads: CASSLASGGNYYGYTF. CDR3 sequence (DNA): TGTGCCAGCAGCTTGGCCTCAGGGGGAAATTACTATGGCTACACCTTC.